The 20 T cell receptor beta chains below all came from one sample that was sequenced in a study of cytomegalovirus exposure and HLA in healthy donors. The repertoire was sequenced with immunoSEQ multiplex PCR; TCRdb's copy has only in-frame clones and lacks some. Found here are a few hundred thousand clones, roughly 90% of them singletons; the top ten hold around 0.9%. Sequencing used PBMCs. The receptors stem from a woman in her late teens or twenties in good health and CMV-seronegative.

J is TRBJ2-7 and V is TRBV28; D call uncertain. The CDR3 contains 15 residues. Looked up from germline, CDR1 is MDHEN and CDR2 is SYDVKM. Trimming removed 2 bases from V and 3 bases from J, with 14 bases in between. The CDR3 coding sequence is TGTGCCAGCAGTTTAACCCCCAGACTCGGCTACGAGCAGTACTTC. It is translated as CASSLTPRLGYEQYF.

The chain recombines TRBV5-6 with TRBJ2-4, with 7 bases identical to TRBD2. V shed 3 bases, J shed 8 bases, and the junction held 11 bases outside the gene matches. CDR1 is SGHDT, CDR2 YYEEEE, per germline. The CDR3 totals 15 residues. In DNA form, the CDR3 reads TGTGCCAGCAGCTCCTGGGGGGGGAGGGCGGACATTCAGTACTTC. This codes for CASSSWGGRADIQYF.

Remarks on this clone: Other DNA sequences in this sample translate to the same CDR3. The genes are TRBV13 and TRBJ1-1, with D tentatively TRBD1 (6 bases). Looked up from germline, CDR1 is PRHDT and CDR2 is FYEKMQ (reference sequence). The CDR3 runs to 14 residues. V lost 0 bases to trimming and J lost 1 base, with 6 bases between them. The CDR3 DNA reads as TGTGCCAGCAGCTTAGGACAGGGGAACACTGAAGCTTTCTTT. It encodes CASSLGQGNTEAFF.

The chain has TRBV5-5 and TRBJ2-7; 11 bases map to TRBD2. The CDR3 has 18 residues. Unmatched junction bases numbered 15, after V lost 6 bases and J lost 1 base. Looked up from germline, CDR1 is SGHKS and CDR2 is YYEKEE (reference sequence). The CDR3 DNA follows: TGTGCCAGCAACGCTCCGGGACTAGCGGAACTCGCATCCTACGAGCAGTACTTC. The encoded protein is CASNAPGLAELASYEQYF. The full variable domain, in which reference TRBV5-5 and TRBJ2-7 provide the parts outside the CDR3, is DAGVTQSPTHLIKTRGQQVTLRCSPISGHKSVSWYQQVLGQGPQFIFQYYEKEERGRGNFPDRFSARQFPNYSSELNVNALLLGDSALYLCASNAPGLAELASYEQYFGPGTRLTVT.

The J gene is TRBJ2-3, the V gene TRBV9; 8 positions match TRBD2. Per germline, CDR1 SGDLS and CDR2 YYNGEE. CDR3 length equals 18 residues. V was pared by 4 bases and J by 4 bases, with 17 bases of the junction left unmatched. The DNA of the CDR3 is TGTGCCAGCAGCCCCCCAACTTGGGCGGGAGGAACGCCAGATACGCAGTATTTT. Translation gives CASSPPTWAGGTPDTQYF.

The V call is TRBV5-1, the J call TRBJ2-1, with 8 bases identical to TRBD1. There are 15 residues in the CDR3. V gave up 4 bases and J gave up 0 bases; unmatched junction bases: 3. The V gene's germline CDR1 is SGHRS and CDR2 YFSETQ. The CDR3 DNA is TGCGCCAGCAGCGACACAGGGGGCTCCTACAATGAGCAGTTCTTC. Translating gives CASSDTGGSYNEQFF.

This chain joins TRBV12-2 and TRBJ2-7; the table's D gene call, TRBD2, was not cross checked with the DNA. TRBV12-2 is a known pseudogene. CDR3 length: 21 amino acids. The CDR3 reads CASRIGTSGSAVNGGTYEQYF. CDR3 sequence (DNA): TGTGCAAGTCGCATTGGGACTAGCGGGAGTGCGGTGAACGGGGGAACCTACGAGCAGTACTTC.

A single count supports this clone. The chain is built from TRBV13 and TRBJ2-7; 7 bases are shared with TRBD2. Germline V gives CDR1 PRHDT, CDR2 FYEKMQ (reference sequence). Trimming took 3 bases from V and 3 from J; bases not matched to a gene: 14. This CDR3 has 17 amino acids. CDR3 amino acids: CASSLCGSLRSCYEQYF. CDR3 nucleotide sequence: TGTGCCAGCAGCTTGTGCGGGAGCCTTCGGTCTTGCTACGAGCAGTACTTC.

The rearrangement joins TRBV5-4 to TRBJ2-7; 9 bases align to TRBD1. V shed 4 bases, J shed 5 bases, and the junction held 10 bases outside the gene matches. From germline, CDR1 is SGHNT and CDR2 YYREEE (reference sequence). The CDR3 is 15 amino acids. The CDR3 DNA sequence: TGTGCCAGCAGCGCGGAACCGGGACAGGGAGACGAGCAGTACTTC. It translates to CASSAEPGQGDEQYF.

The rearrangement joins TRBV11-2 to TRBJ2-1, with 7 nucleotides matching TRBD2. The junction had 1 base not matched to a gene; V was cut back by 0 bases and J by 8 bases. The length of the CDR3 is 13 residues. Germline CDR1 and CDR2: SGHAT and FQNNGV. The CDR3 is CASSLELAYEQFF. The CDR3 DNA reads TGTGCCAGCAGCTTAGAACTAGCGTATGAGCAGTTCTTC.

The rearrangement joins TRBV7-2 to TRBJ2-1; D is possibly TRBD1 (5 bases). Trimming left V 2 bases short and J 0 bases short, with 20 bases between. From germline, CDR1 is SGHTA and CDR2 FQGNSA. The CDR3 is made up of 19 amino acids. The CDR3 nucleotides are TGTGCCAGCAGCTTAAGGGGCTTAGTAACGACGAGCTCCTACAATGAGCAGTTCTTC. Its protein is CASSLRGLVTTSSYNEQFF. Variable domain in full (rest from reference TRBV7-2 and TRBJ2-1): GAGVSQSPSNKVTEKGKDVELRCDPISGHTALYWYRQSLGQGLEFLIYFQGNSAPDKSGLPSDRFSAERTGGSVSTLTIQRTQQEDSAVYLCASSLRGLVTTSSYNEQFFGPGTRLTVL.

This clone was seen only once. V gene TRBV29-1 combines with J gene TRBJ1-1; D is uncertain. The V gene lost 4 bases and the J gene lost 0 bases, with 9 bases spanning the gap. From germline, CDR1 is SQVTM and CDR2 ANQGSEA. The CDR3 contains 13 residues. CDR3 nucleotides: TGCAGCGTTGCGCGGCGGTTGAACACTGAAGCTTTCTTT. This encodes CSVARRLNTEAFF.

This clone was observed a single time. The chain uses TRBV28 and TRBJ1-2, with TRBD1 identical over 12 bases. CDR1 is MDHEN, CDR2 SYDVKM, per germline. The trim removed 5 bases at V and 5 bases at J, leaving 9 bases unmatched. The length of the CDR3 is 16 residues. The CDR3 DNA sequence: TGTGCCAGCAGTCGTTACCGGGACAGGGGGCATTATGGCTACACCTTC. Translating it yields CASSRYRDRGHYGYTF.

The chain uses TRBV6-6 and TRBJ1-1; possible D gene TRBD1, 5 bases. Germline CDR1 MNHNY, CDR2 SVGAGI (reference sequence). V lost 2 bases and J 1 base, leaving 14 bases between the germline ends. CDR3 size: 16 residues. This CDR3 reads CASSYPQGPENTEAFF. In DNA, the CDR3 is TGTGCCAGCAGTTACCCGCAGGGCCCGGAGAACACTGAAGCTTTCTTT.

In regard to this clone: At one end the junction does not follow the germline gene, possibly because of a read error. J is TRBJ2-2 and V is TRBV10-1; TRBD1 is a possible D gene (5 bases). Germline CDR1 reads WNHNN; CDR2 reads SYGVQD (reference sequence). This CDR3 is built from 17 residues. The CDR3 bases are TGCGCCAGCAGCGAGTCAGGTGCAGGGTTGAACACCGGGGAGCTGTTTTTT. Translated: CASSESGAGLNTGELFF.

The rearrangement uses TRBV9 and TRBJ2-1; D call uncertain. CDR1 and CDR2 from the germline V gene are SGDLS and YYNGEE. V shed 0 bases and J shed 0 bases, with 10 bases lying between them. This CDR3 region has 16 residues. The CDR3: CASSVAGRYSYNEQFF. In nucleotides, the CDR3 is TGTGCCAGCAGCGTAGCGGGTCGGTACTCCTACAATGAGCAGTTCTTC.

This rearrangement joins TRBV5-1 to TRBJ2-3, with D perhaps matching TRBD2 (5 bases). Germline CDR1 and CDR2: SGHRS and YFSETQ. This CDR3 spans 17 amino acids. Trimming pared 4 bases from V and 2 bases from J, leaving 20 bases between. The CDR3 DNA reads as TGCGCCAGCAGCCGGGAACCTGGTCCCCGTTCCACAGATACGCAGTATTTT. This sequence encodes CASSREPGPRSTDTQYF.

The J gene is TRBJ2-5, the V gene TRBV15, with TRBD2 identical over 10 bases. Germline CDR1 and CDR2: LNHNV and YYDKDF (reference sequence). Unmatched junction bases numbered 6, after V lost 3 bases and J lost 2 bases. The CDR3 covers 16 residues. Here the CDR3 reads CATSRGTSAKQETQYF. In nucleotides, the CDR3 is TGTGCCACCAGCAGGGGGACTAGCGCGAAACAAGAGACCCAGTACTTC.

The sample holds a few counts of this clone. V gene TRBV25-1 combines with J gene TRBJ2-7; 9 positions agree with TRBD1. The germline V gene encodes CDR1 MGHDK and CDR2 SYGVNS. The ends lost 1 base at V and 3 bases at J; junction bases unmatched: 4. The CDR3 loop spans 15 amino acids. CDR3 protein: CASSEWTGAFYEQYF. The CDR3 bases are TGTGCCAGCAGTGAATGGACAGGGGCCTTCTACGAGCAGTACTTC.

In nucleotides, the CDR3 is TGTGCCAGCTCACCACCGGGACAGCTCCCGCTTGTCTACGAGCAGTACTTC. Amino acid sequence: CASSPPGQLPLVYEQYF. The rearrangement links TRBV18 to TRBJ2-7, with 7 bases matching TRBD1. V shed 0 bases, J shed 3 bases, and the junction held 11 bases outside the gene matches. This CDR3 is 17 amino acids long. Germline CDR1 reads KGHSH; CDR2 reads LQKENI.